These T cell receptor beta chains were read from a single sample in a study of CD8+CD57+ T cells in acquired aplastic anemia. TCRdb independently ran MiXCR on the reads; one entry per CDR3 protein. Here the sample spans roughly 220,000 distinct CDR3 sequences, roughly two thirds being singletons. Sequences were obtained from sorted CD4+, CD8+, or CD8+CD57+ T cells (not recorded which) from PBMCs. The receptors here all came from a human donor with aplastic anemia. The CDR3 runs from the conserved cysteine through the conserved F or W. D genes are given only for firm matches. Clone size is given for some rows only: seen once, a few or many times, or a class if the clone is expanded.

v_call	clone_size	j_call	d_call	cdr3_aa	cdr3_nt
TRBV12-3/TRBV12-4	NA	TRBJ2-2	TRBD1	CASRWDSPGELFF	TGTGCCAGCAGATGGGACAGTCCCGGGGAGCTGTTTTTT
TRBV20-1	NA	TRBJ2-6	NA	CSARERWANVLTF	TGCAGTGCTAGAGAGAGATGGGCCAACGTCCTGACTTTC
TRBV6-4	many	TRBJ2-3	TRBD2	CASSELAGDSDTQYF	TGTGCCAGCAGTGAACTAGCGGGGGATTCAGATACGCAGTATTTT
TRBV6-7	NA	TRBJ1-5	NA	CASSKYRDDQPQHF	TGTGCCAGCAGTAAATACAGGGACGACCAGCCCCAGCATTTT
TRBV19	once	TRBJ2-7	TRBD1	CASSIVGTGNEQYF	TGTGCCAGTAGTATAGTCGGGACAGGGAACGAGCAGTACTTC
TRBV20-1	NA	TRBJ2-5	TRBD1	CSARRQGPQETQYF	TGCAGTGCTAGGAGACAGGGTCCCCAAGAGACCCAGTACTTC
TRBV7-9	few	TRBJ1-1	NA	CASSVTVWGTEAFF	TGTGCCAGCAGCGTGACAGTTTGGGGCACTGAAGCTTTCTTT
TRBV2	NA	TRBJ1-5	NA	CASSEVGAYSNQPQHF	TGTGCCAGCAGTGAGGTGGGAGCGTATAGCAATCAGCCCCAGCATTTT
TRBV7-2	NA	TRBJ2-3	NA	CASSFGGYTDTQYF	TGTGCCAGCAGCTTTGGCGGATATACAGATACGCAGTATTTT
TRBV19	few	TRBJ2-5	NA	CASSPRYEETQYF	TGTGCCAGTAGTCCCCGATATGAGGAGACCCAGTACTTC
TRBV19	NA	TRBJ1-1	NA	CASSIGGINTEAFF	TGTGCCAGTAGTATTGGAGGAATAAACACTGAAGCTTTCTTT
TRBV15	NA	TRBJ2-7	TRBD1	CASSSSGTGGYEQYF	TGTGCCAGCAGCTCTTCCGGGACAGGGGGGTACGAGCAGTACTTC
TRBV29-1	NA	TRBJ1-1	NA	CSGTRSWDTEAFF	TGCAGCGGAACCAGATCCTGGGACACTGAAGCTTTCTTT
TRBV15	NA	TRBJ1-5	NA	CATSREEGDQPQHF	TGTGCCACCAGCAGAGAAGAGGGCGATCAGCCCCAGCATTTT
TRBV29-1	NA	TRBJ1-1	NA	CSASSNRDTEAFF	TGCAGCGCATCGTCTAACAGAGACACTGAAGCTTTCTTT
TRBV24-1	NA	TRBJ1-1	NA	CATMGNTEAFF	TGTGCCACCATGGGAAACACTGAAGCTTTCTTT